The 10 T cell receptor beta chains in this list originate from one sample, sequenced in a study of cytomegalovirus exposure and HLA in healthy donors. The PCR ran on 60 Vbeta and 13 Jbeta primers. Sequencing used immunoSEQ multiplex PCR; TCRdb keeps in-frame clones, though not all of them. Of about 160,000 clones listed, about four fifths are singletons. The sample comprised PBMCs. Every receptor here comes from a young man in good health and CMV-seronegative.

The DNA of the CDR3 is TGTGCAAGTCGACCAGGGTGTAGCTATGGCTACACCTTC. Translation: CASRPGCSYGYTF. The chain uses TRBV12-2 and TRBJ1-2; the table's D call, TRBD1, was not checked against the DNA. TRBV12-2 is assigned pseudogene status. The CDR3 totals 13 residues.

The chain couples TRBV11-2 to TRBJ2-3; D might be TRBD2 (6 bases). V was clipped by 0 bases and J by 9 bases, with 10 bases between them. Germline assignment: CDR1 SGHAT and CDR2 FQNNGV. This CDR3 contains 13 residues. CDR3 loop: CASSLDPGLTQYF. CDR3 bases: TGTGCCAGCAGCTTAGATCCGGGACTCACGCAGTATTTT.

V gene TRBV6-1 combines with J gene TRBJ2-1; perhaps TRBD1 as D (5 bases). V lost 7 bases to trimming and J lost 3 bases, with 7 bases between them. Germline CDR1 MNHNS, CDR2 SASEGT. CDR3 length equals 12 residues. CDR3 residues: CASNRGYNEQFF. For the CDR3, the DNA is TGTGCCAGCAATAGGGGCTACAATGAGCAGTTCTTC.

This clone occurred once. The V call is TRBV7-3, the J call TRBJ1-1; D gene ambiguous. V lost 4 bases to trimming and J lost 1 base, with 10 bases between them. There are 14 residues in the CDR3. CDR1 SGHTA and CDR2 FQGTGA come from the germline V gene. As DNA, the CDR3 is TGTGCCAGCAGCTCACGACTATGGAACACTGAAGCTTTCTTT. Translating it yields CASSSRLWNTEAFF.

The chain links TRBV19 to TRBJ1-1, with D unclear. CDR3 length: 17 residues. Trimming removed 4 bases from V and 1 base from J, with 19 bases in between. CDR1 is LNHDA, CDR2 SQIVND, per germline (reference sequence). The CDR3, as DNA: TGTGCCAGTAGTACAAATGTAGCCCATATCCAGAACACTGAAGCTTTCTTT. It yields the protein CASSTNVAHIQNTEAFF. The full variable domain, its missing parts supplied by reference TRBV19 and TRBJ1-1, is DGGITQSPKYLFRKEGQNVTLSCEQNLNHDAMYWYRQDPGQGLRLIYYSQIVNDFQKGDIAEGYSVSREKKESFPLTVTSAQKNPTAFYLCASSTNVAHIQNTEAFFGQGTRLTVV.

The chain combines TRBV15 with TRBJ2-5; D gene ambiguous. The CDR3 loop spans 12 amino acids. Germline values: CDR1 LNHNV, CDR2 YYDKDF (reference sequence). Between the trimmed V and J ends, which lost 0 bases and 6 bases, there was a span of 5 bases. CDR3 in amino acids: CATSRDLKTQYF. CDR3 coding DNA: TGTGCCACCAGCAGAGACCTAAAGACCCAGTACTTC.

The chain has TRBV28 and TRBJ1-5; the D gene is possibly TRBD1 (6 bases). Trimming shortened V by 3 bases and J by 2 bases, and 8 bases separated the two germline ends. Germline-derived CDR1 and CDR2 are MDHEN and SYDVKM. This CDR3 comprises 14 residues. This chain's CDR3 is CASSLAGGNQPQHF. Written as DNA, the CDR3 is TGTGCCAGCAGTTTGGCAGGGGGCAATCAGCCCCAGCATTTT.

This clone was seen once. This rearrangement joins TRBV4-3 to TRBJ2-5, with 11 bases fitting TRBD1. Germline CDR1 LGHNA, CDR2 YSLEER. V shed 0 bases, J shed 5 bases, and the junction held 5 bases outside the gene matches. This CDR3 spans 16 amino acids. The CDR3 DNA is TGCGCCAGCAGCCAAGATAGGGGGACAGGGGGTGAGACCCAGTACTTC. Protein product: CASSQDRGTGGETQYF.

The V call is TRBV5-8, the J call TRBJ1-4; 7 bases are a match to TRBD1. With 2 bases clipped from V and 3 bases from J, the junction kept 4 bases outside the gene matches. Germline lookup yields CDR1 SGHTS and CDR2 YDEGEE. The CDR3 is 15 residues long. Here the CDR3 reads CASSFTGQSNEKLFF. CDR3 nucleotide sequence: TGTGCCAGCAGCTTTACGGGACAGTCTAATGAAAAACTGTTTTTT. Variable domain in full (rest from reference TRBV5-8 and TRBJ1-4): EAGVTQSPTHLIKTRGQQATLRCSPISGHTSVYWYQQALGLGLQFLLWYDEGEERNRGNFPPRFSGRQFPNYSSELNVNALELEDSALYLCASSFTGQSNEKLFFGSGTQLSVL.

This sequence joins TRBV9 and TRBJ2-7; perhaps TRBD1 as D (6 bases). V lost 4 bases and J 1 base, leaving 18 bases between the germline ends. The germline V gene encodes CDR1 SGDLS and CDR2 YYNGEE. The CDR3 has 16 residues. CDR3 amino acids: CASSPTPGHGSYEQYF. The CDR3 nucleotides read TGTGCCAGCAGCCCTACCCCGGGACACGGATCCTACGAGCAGTACTTC.